The 9 T cell receptor beta chains below come from one sample, sequenced in a study of PD-1 blockade in mismatch repair-deficient tumors. TCRdb keeps only in-frame clones here, not all; method: immunoSEQ multiplex PCR. The sample records some 130,000 clones, 88% being singletons. Sequenced here: peripheral blood, sampled roughly 67 weeks after starting pembrolizumab. The origin of the receptors is an adult with mismatch repair-deficient cancer.

The chain couples TRBV27 to TRBJ2-6; the D gene is possibly TRBD2 (6 bases). The CDR3 loop spans 14 amino acids. Trimming shortened V by 8 bases and J by 6 bases, and 14 bases separated the two germline ends. Per germline, CDR1 MNHEY and CDR2 SMNVEV (reference sequence). The CDR3 spells CASAAGPVANVLTF. The CDR3 coding sequence is TGTGCCAGCGCGGCGGGACCCGTGGCCAACGTCCTGACTTTC.

This clone was observed a single time. The chain uses TRBV27 and TRBJ2-1; 8 bases are shared with TRBD2. The length of the CDR3 is 14 residues. CDR1 is MNHEY and CDR2 is SMNVEV in the germline V gene (reference sequence). Trimming took 7 bases from V and 7 from J; bases not matched to a gene: 9. The CDR3 DNA reads as TGTGCCAGCACCTGGGCGGGAGGTCGGAATGAGCAGTTCTTC. Protein sequence: CASTWAGGRNEQFF.

The chain recombines TRBV4-1 with TRBJ2-1, with 14 positions matching TRBD2. The CDR3 totals 16 residues. Germline CDR1 and CDR2: MGHRA and YSYEKL. J gave up 7 bases and V 2 bases, and 4 bases lay outside the gene matches. The DNA of the CDR3 is TGCGCCAGCAGCCAACTGGGACTAGCGGGAGTTAATGAGCAGTTCTTC. Its translation is CASSQLGLAGVNEQFF.

The chain uses TRBV18 and TRBJ2-7, with 10 bases aligning to TRBD2. The CDR3 spans 19 residues. The J segment lost 5 bases and the V segment lost 6 bases, leaving 22 bases of the junction unmatched. CDR1 KGHSH and CDR2 LQKENI come from the germline V gene. CDR3 region: CASSSEAGGLTSGRHEQYF. The CDR3 DNA reads TGTGCCAGCTCGTCCGAGGCAGGGGGCCTGACTAGCGGGCGGCACGAGCAGTACTTC.

The chain employs TRBV2 and TRBJ2-7; D possibly corresponds to TRBD2 (6 bases). This CDR3 comprises 13 residues. V lost 10 bases to trimming and J lost 4 bases, with 17 bases between them. Germline V gives CDR1 SNHLY, CDR2 FYNNEI. This chain's CDR3 is CAKRLDGRYEQYF. Written as DNA, the CDR3 is TGTGCCAAACGACTAGATGGGCGTTACGAGCAGTACTTC.

The V call is TRBV10-2, the J call TRBJ1-2, with D possibly TRBD1 on 6 matching bases. From germline, CDR1 is WSHSY and CDR2 SAAADI. V shed 5 bases and J shed 6 bases, with 10 bases lying between them. There are 12 residues in the CDR3. CDR3 DNA: TGCGCCAGCAGTACAGGGAGTCATGGCTACACCTTC. The encoded protein is CASSTGSHGYTF.

The chain recombines TRBV27 with TRBJ2-5, with TRBD2 as a possible D gene (6 bases). Germline-derived CDR1 and CDR2 are MNHEY and SMNVEV (reference sequence). Trimming took 6 bases from V and 7 from J, leaving 15 bases between them. The length of the CDR3 is 13 residues. The DNA of the CDR3 is TGTGCCAGCAGCCACCTACCCGGGGGGACCCAGTACTTC. It specifies CASSHLPGGTQYF.

The chain recombines TRBV6-1 with TRBJ2-1, with D perhaps TRBD1 (5 bases). V was clipped by 0 bases and J by 0 bases, with 15 bases between them. CDR1 and CDR2 from the germline V gene are MNHNS and SASEGT. The CDR3 spans 18 residues. CDR3: CASSEAGWGVNSYNEQFF. CDR3 nucleotide sequence: TGTGCCAGCAGTGAAGCGGGGTGGGGCGTGAACTCCTACAATGAGCAGTTCTTC.

The chain combines TRBV4-1 with TRBJ2-7; unclear D gene. Germline CDR1 MGHRA, CDR2 YSYEKL. The length of the CDR3 is 13 residues. V lost 4 bases and J lost 2, with 9 bases in between. CDR3 sequence: CASSPTEAYEQYF. The CDR3 nucleotides read TGCGCCAGCAGCCCGACTGAAGCCTACGAGCAGTACTTC.